The T cell receptor beta chain under discussion was sequenced for a study of shared clonotypes between healthy human individuals. Germline CDR1 and CDR2: MDHEN and SYDVKM. The CDR3 sequence is 14 residues long. V was shortened by 1 base and J by 4 bases, with 10 bases between the two germline ends. Assay used: immunoSEQ multiplex PCR; TCRdb lists only in-frame clones, some missing. The sample lists 2 million to 2.5 million clones, 90% to 95% seen once, with roughly 0.39% in the top ten. The TCR originated in a man aged 18 to 30 in good health. Some clones in this sample may be carry-over from other donors' samples. Material for sequencing was naive CD4+ T cells from PBMCs. Subset given: CD45RA+ positively selected. The chain has TRBV28 and TRBJ1-2; D is ambiguous. CDR3 residues: CASSLSTRVYGYTF. The CDR3 nucleotides are TGTGCCAGCAGTTTATCCACCCGGGTCTATGGCTACACCTTC.